The rows below give T cell receptor beta chains drawn from one sample of a study of blood T cell repertoires in COVID-19. The table came from immunoSEQ multiplex PCR; TCRdb's copy has only in-frame clones and leaves some out. The sample has just over 650,000 clones; just under 90% are singletons. The sequencing sample was made of peripheral blood. The receptors stem from a woman aged 18-29 years with acute or convalescent COVID-19. Each CDR3 is given with its conserved first and last residue. The D gene is left open where the match is weak. Not every row has a clone size; where given, it reads once, few, many or a size class.

>TRBV21-1|15|TRBJ1-3|.|.
CASKETGGFGNTIYF
TGTGCCAGCAAGGAAACAGGGGGGTTCGGAAACACCATATATTTT
>TRBV6-5|15|TRBJ1-5|.|.
CASSYTYASNQPQHF
TGTGCCAGCAGTTACACCTATGCTAGCAATCAGCCCCAGCATTTT
>TRBV9|16|TRBJ1-2|.|.
CASSPGGTPLLGGYTF
TGTGCCAGCAGCCCGGGGGGGACCCCCCTATTGGGGGGCTACACCTTC
>TRBV4-2|14|TRBJ1-5|.|.
CASSPSSRSVPQHF
TGTGCCAGCAGCCCAAGTAGTCGGAGTGTGCCCCAGCATTTT
>TRBV5-1|14|TRBJ1-2|.|TRBD1
CASRETGTNYGYTF
TGCGCCAGCAGAGAGACAGGGACTAACTATGGCTACACCTTC
>TRBV7-2|17|TRBJ2-3|.|.
CASSLAGRRPSKDTQYF
TGTGCCAGCAGCTTAGCGGGGAGGAGGCCGTCAAAGGATACGCAGTATTTT
>TRBV27|20|TRBJ1-6|.|.
CASSLYSGTPGGFPSSPLHF
TGTGCCAGCAGTTTATACTCCGGGACGCCGGGGGGGTTCCCAAGTTCACCCCTCCACTTT
>TRBV7-9|14|TRBJ1-2|few|.
CASSHQGGNYGYTF
TGTGCCAGCAGCCACCAGGGCGGTAACTATGGCTACACCTTC
>TRBV10-2|16|TRBJ1-6|.|TRBD1
CASSESGQVYNSPLHF
TGCGCCAGCAGTGAGTCAGGACAGGTCTATAATTCACCCCTCCACTTT
>TRBV9|15|TRBJ2-2|.|TRBD2
CASSASLGGIGELFF
TGTGCCAGCAGCGCCTCTTTGGGGGGGATCGGGGAGCTGTTTTTT
>TRBV20-1|11|TRBJ1-1|.|.
CSASGRFEAFF
TGCAGTGCTAGTGGCAGGTTTGAAGCTTTCTTT
>TRBV11-2|14|TRBJ2-3|.|TRBD2
CASSFTSGGPSQYF
TGTGCCAGCAGCTTTACTAGCGGGGGTCCCTCGCAGTATTTT
>TRBV29-1|10|TRBJ1-2|.|.
CRSLFYGYTF
TGCAGGAGTTTATTCTATGGCTACACCTTC
>TRBV19|16|TRBJ1-1|.|TRBD1
CASSILGGQGGTEAFF
TGTGCCAGTAGTATACTGGGGGGACAGGGAGGAACTGAAGCTTTCTTT
>TRBV27|13|TRBJ1-2|.|.
CASSPSTENGYTF
TGTGCCAGCAGTCCATCGACAGAGAATGGCTACACCTTC
>TRBV30|14|TRBJ2-7|.|TRBD1
CAWSDIQGSYEQYF
TGTGCCTGGAGTGATATACAGGGGTCCTACGAGCAGTACTTC
>TRBV28|14|TRBJ2-7|.|.
CATLQGLPTYEQYF
TGTGCCACCCTACAGGGCCTTCCAACCTACGAGCAGTACTTC
>TRBV5-6|18|TRBJ2-2|few|.
CASSLGILAAANTGELFF
TGTGCCAGCAGCTTGGGTATTTTAGCGGCAGCGAACACCGGGGAGCTGTTTTTT
>TRBV6-4|14|TRBJ2-7|.|.
CASSDSIGSYEQYF
TGTGCCAGCAGTGACTCGATCGGCTCCTACGAGCAGTACTTC
>TRBV19|14|TRBJ1-2|.|.
CASSSLTVNYGYTF
TGTGCCAGTAGTTCATTGACAGTTAACTATGGCTACACCTTC
>TRBV18|14|TRBJ1-1|.|.
CASSPVAGDTEAFF
TGTGCCAGCTCACCCGTAGCGGGGGATACTGAAGCTTTCTTT
>TRBV3-1/TRBV3-2|17|TRBJ2-1|.|TRBD2
CASSQDPAGGLGNEQFF
TGTGCCAGCAGCCAAGATCCGGCGGGGGGGCTGGGCAATGAGCAGTTCTTC
>TRBV12-5|13|TRBJ1-2|.|.
CASGLTGLYGYTF
TGTGCTAGTGGCCTTACAGGGCTCTATGGCTACACCTTC
>TRBV30|15|TRBJ2-1|.|TRBD1
CAWSRGQTLYNEQFF
TGTGCCTGGAGTAGGGGACAGACTTTATACAATGAGCAGTTCTTC
>TRBV14|14|TRBJ2-5|.|.
CASSQAWGSETQYF
TGTGCCAGCAGCCAAGCTTGGGGCTCCGAGACCCAGTACTTC
>TRBV18|15|TRBJ1-1|.|.
CASSPFGRNGAEAFF
TGTGCCAGCTCACCGTTTGGGAGGAACGGGGCTGAAGCTTTCTTT
>TRBV11-2|15|TRBJ2-3|.|.
CASSLVAGGTYTQYF
TGTGCCAGCAGCTTAGTGGCAGGGGGGACCTATACGCAGTATTTT
>TRBV13|16|TRBJ2-3|.|.
CASSLVGGPFRDTQYF
TGTGCCAGCAGCTTAGTGGGGGGGCCGTTTCGAGATACGCAGTATTTT
>TRBV12-3/TRBV12-4|13|TRBJ1-2|.|TRBD1
CASSRTGYLGYTF
TGTGCCAGCAGTCGGACAGGGTACTTAGGCTACACCTTC